The 30 T cell receptor beta chains below were found in one sample sequenced in a study of OX40 agonist ivuxolimab in advanced cancers. Sequencing used immunoSEQ multiplex PCR; TCRdb keeps in-frame clones, though not all of them. The sample includes approximately 59,000 clones, 85% seen only once; the top ten take roughly 3.5%. This specimen consisted of CD4+ or CD8+ T cells sorted from blood, obtained in a trial of the OX40 agonist ivuxolimab. These receptors were collected from an adult with an advanced solid tumor such as melanoma, head and neck, liver or kidney cancer.

This chain uses TRBV28 with TRBJ1-5, with 10 bases aligning to TRBD1. The ends lost 5 bases at V and 2 bases at J; junction bases unmatched: 6. The CDR3 loop spans 16 amino acids. The germline V gene has CDR1 MDHEN and CDR2 SYDVKM. The CDR3 loop reads CASSTPGTGGNQPQHF. DNA of the CDR3: TGTGCCAGCAGTACCCCCGGGACAGGGGGCAATCAGCCCCAGCATTTT.

This chain uses TRBV2 with TRBJ2-7, with TRBD1 matching 7 bases. Germline V gene sequence: CDR1 SNHLY, CDR2 FYNNEI. This CDR3 comprises 12 residues. Trimming took 10 bases from V and 0 from J; bases not matched to a gene: 3. The CDR3 nucleotides are TGTGCCAACCGGGACAGCTCCTACGAGCAGTACTTC. Its protein product is CANRDSSYEQYF.

This clone was seen a few times. This chain connects TRBV28 to TRBJ2-5; TRBD2 agrees at 12 bases. This CDR3 spans 15 amino acids. In germline, CDR1 is MDHEN, CDR2 SYDVKM. Trimming took 6 bases from V and 5 from J; bases not matched to a gene: 7. The CDR3 region is CASRTATSGSETQYF. For the CDR3, the DNA is TGTGCCAGCAGGACGGCGACTAGCGGGAGTGAGACCCAGTACTTC.

The chain is built from TRBV9 and TRBJ2-3, with 8 bases lining up with TRBD2. There are 15 residues in the CDR3. Germline loops: CDR1 SGDLS, CDR2 YYNGEE. The ends lost 3 bases at V and 3 bases at J; junction bases unmatched: 6. In nucleotides, the CDR3 is TGTGCCAGCAGCGCGAGCGGGAGCACAACAGATACGCAGTATTTT. Its protein is CASSASGSTTDTQYF.

This clone appeared once. This rearrangement joins TRBV7-3 to TRBJ2-2; D not certain. Trimming stripped 4 bases from V and 5 bases from J, with 5 bases between. Germline CDR1 is SGHTA and CDR2 is FQGTGA. CDR3 length equals 12 residues. The CDR3 DNA is TGTGCCAGCAGCTCTATTACCGGGGAGCTGTTTTTT. Translating gives CASSSITGELFF. Looking up the rest from reference TRBV7-3 and TRBJ2-2 gives the full variable domain: GAGVSQTPSNKVTEKGKYVELRCDPISGHTALYWYRQSLGQGPEFLIYFQGTGAADDSGLPNDRFFAVRPEGSVSTLKIQRTERGDSAVYLCASSSITGELFFGEGSRLTVL.

This clone was counted once. The V and J genes are TRBV7-9 and TRBJ2-5; D is unresolved. Germline V gene sequence: CDR1 SEHNR, CDR2 FQNEAQ (reference sequence). Between the trimmed V and J ends, which lost 2 bases and 4 bases, there was a span of 5 bases. The CDR3 is 12 residues long. The CDR3 DNA sequence: TGTGCCAGCAGCTTATTCCCAGAGACCCAGTACTTC. It specifies CASSLFPETQYF. Full variable domain (remainder filled in from reference TRBV7-9 and TRBJ2-5): DTGVSQNPRHKITKRGQNVTFRCDPISEHNRLYWYRQTLGQGPEFLTYFQNEAQLEKSRLLSDRFSAERPKGSFSTLEIQRTEQGDSAMYLCASSLFPETQYFGPGTRLLVL.

Here the CDR3 DNA reads TGTGCCAGCAGTGGGGAGAGAGGGCAGCCCCAGCATTTT. It yields the protein CASSGERGQPQHF. This rearrangement joins TRBV2 to TRBJ1-5; D ambiguous. The CDR3 is 13 residues long. The V gene lost 4 bases and the J gene lost 7 bases, with 11 bases spanning the gap. Germline-derived CDR1 and CDR2 are SNHLY and FYNNEI.

The rearrangement links TRBV9 to TRBJ2-3; no firm D call. V lost 0 bases, J lost 6 bases, and 11 bases lay in between. The CDR3 extends over 14 amino acids. The germline V gene encodes CDR1 SGDLS and CDR2 YYNGEE. The CDR3 spells CASSVATWVDTQYF. As DNA, the CDR3 is TGTGCCAGCAGCGTAGCTACGTGGGTGGATACGCAGTATTTT.

V is TRBV19 and J is TRBJ1-2; no clear D. CDR1 and CDR2 (germline): LNHDA, SQIVND (reference sequence). Trimming pared 6 bases from V and 8 bases from J, leaving 16 bases between. The CDR3 contains 13 residues. Here the CDR3 reads CASRPTKSGGYTF. Here the CDR3 DNA reads TGTGCCAGTAGACCGACCAAAAGCGGGGGCTACACCTTC.

The gene calls are TRBV7-2 and TRBJ2-3; no clear D gene. The V and J ends lost 3 bases and 2 bases respectively, with 15 bases between them. Per the germline V gene, CDR1 is SGHTA and CDR2 is FQGNSA. The CDR3 length is 16 residues. CDR3 bases: TGTGCCAGCAGCTTGATATGGTTCAGCCTCACAGATACGCAGTATTTT. This codes for CASSLIWFSLTDTQYF. Based on the CDR3 plus reference TRBV7-2 and TRBJ2-3, the full variable domain is GAGVSQSPSNKVTEKGKDVELRCDPISGHTALYWYRQSLGQGLEFLIYFQGNSAPDKSGLPSDRFSAERTGGSVSTLTIQRTQQEDSAVYLCASSLIWFSLTDTQYFGPGTRLTVL.

This chain joins TRBV7-6 and TRBJ1-5; D might be TRBD1 (5 bases). The germline gives CDR1 SGHVS, CDR2 FNYEAQ. V was clipped by 5 bases and J by 0 bases, with 11 bases between them. The CDR3 has 15 amino acids. The CDR3 loop is CASSPRAYSNQPQHF. The CDR3 region has the DNA TGTGCCAGCAGCCCCAGGGCTTATAGCAATCAGCCCCAGCATTTT.

The J gene is TRBJ1-1, the V gene TRBV11-3; D is perhaps TRBD1 (5 bases). The CDR3 runs 13 residues. Germline V lookup: CDR1 SGHNT, CDR2 YENEEA. Trimming left V 6 bases short and J 5 bases short, with 13 bases between. The DNA for the CDR3 is TGTGCCAGCAGGGCCAGGGCCTCGACTGAAGCTTTCTTT. Encoded protein: CASRARASTEAFF.

The chain joins TRBV9 to TRBJ2-1; D gene ambiguous. The CDR3 consists of 15 residues. Germline CDR1 SGDLS, CDR2 YYNGEE. Trimming removed 3 bases from V and 7 bases from J, with 17 bases in between. The CDR3 region has the DNA TGTGCCAGCAGCGGGACCGTCCTTGGTGGGAATGAGCAGTTCTTC. It yields the protein CASSGTVLGGNEQFF.

The genes are TRBV2 and TRBJ2-7; TRBD1 matches at 7 bases. Germline V gives CDR1 SNHLY, CDR2 FYNNEI. CDR3 size: 13 residues. With V trimmed by 7 bases and J by 3 bases, 6 bases remained unmatched. The CDR3 nucleotides read TGTGCCAGCAAGGGACAGAACTTCTACGAGCAGTACTTC. Its protein product is CASKGQNFYEQYF.

The chain combines TRBV4-1 with TRBJ2-7; no reliable D call. Germline V gene sequence: CDR1 MGHRA, CDR2 YSYEKL. With 0 bases removed from V and 7 bases from J, the gap between germline ends came to 19 bases. This CDR3 is built from 16 residues. DNA of the CDR3: TGCGCCAGCAGCCAAGATTCCTCCAGGCCCGTGGGGGAGCAGTACTTC. Encoded protein: CASSQDSSRPVGEQYF.

V and J are TRBV7-9 and TRBJ2-7, with no clear D. The CDR3 consists of 13 residues. The V gene lost 5 bases and the J gene lost 0 bases, with 8 bases spanning the gap. The germline gives CDR1 SEHNR, CDR2 FQNEAQ (reference sequence). The CDR3 is CASSLHDSYEQYF. The CDR3 nucleotides read TGTGCCAGCAGCCTCCACGACTCCTACGAGCAGTACTTC.

The chain uses TRBV7-2 and TRBJ1-1; D gene unclear. The CDR3 consists of 13 residues. Germline-derived CDR1 and CDR2 are SGHTA and FQGNSA. Trimming removed 3 bases from V and 1 base from J, with 6 bases in between. DNA for the CDR3: TGTGCCAGCAGCTTGTGGCCGAACACTGAAGCTTTCTTT. The encoded protein is CASSLWPNTEAFF. Full variable domain (missing parts from reference TRBV7-2 and TRBJ1-1): GAGVSQSPSNKVTEKGKDVELRCDPISGHTALYWYRQSLGQGLEFLIYFQGNSAPDKSGLPSDRFSAERTGGSVSTLTIQRTQQEDSAVYLCASSLWPNTEAFFGQGTRLTVV.

This chain connects TRBV6-6 to TRBJ2-2; TRBD1 might be the D (5 bases). The CDR3 runs 12 residues. With 11 bases removed from V and 4 bases from J, the gap between germline ends came to 11 bases. Germline CDR1 is MNHNY and CDR2 is SVGAGI (reference sequence). The CDR3 DNA sequence: TGTGCCGCCGGCAGGGCCACCGGGGAGCTGTTTTTT. It specifies CAAGRATGELFF.

The chain is built from TRBV9 and TRBJ2-3; D remains ambiguous. V was clipped by 0 bases and J by 6 bases, with 14 bases between them. Germline CDR1 is SGDLS and CDR2 is YYNGEE. The CDR3 covers 15 residues. CDR3 residues: CASSVGETFWDTQYF. In nucleotides, the CDR3 is TGTGCCAGCAGCGTAGGTGAGACATTTTGGGATACGCAGTATTTT.

The rearrangement uses TRBV18 and TRBJ1-1, with D possibly being TRBD1 (6 bases). This CDR3 spans 14 amino acids. CDR1 is KGHSH and CDR2 is LQKENI in the germline V gene. The V gene lost 6 bases and the J gene lost 1 base, with 12 bases spanning the gap. The CDR3 sequence is CASSYIRGNTEAFF. The CDR3 nucleotides read TGTGCCAGCTCGTACATCAGGGGGAACACTGAAGCTTTCTTT.

V gene TRBV5-1 combines with J gene TRBJ1-6; D might be TRBD1 (6 bases). The CDR3 is made up of 15 amino acids. V lost 1 base and J 8 bases, leaving 13 bases between the germline ends. The V gene's germline CDR1 is SGHRS and CDR2 YFSETQ. The CDR3 loop is CASSLSRTVDSPLHF. The CDR3, as DNA: TGCGCCAGCAGCTTGTCCAGGACAGTGGATTCACCCCTCCACTTT.

The genes are TRBV19 and TRBJ2-4; D could derive from TRBD1 or TRBD2 (5 bases each). Trimming took 5 bases from V and 6 from J, leaving 11 bases between them. This CDR3 has 13 amino acids. Germline loops: CDR1 LNHDA, CDR2 SQIVND (reference sequence). CDR3 region: CASSLGDGNIQYF. CDR3 DNA: TGTGCCAGTAGTTTGGGGGACGGAAACATTCAGTACTTC.

The genes are TRBV10-3 and TRBJ2-2, with 8 bases matching TRBD1. Germline V lookup: CDR1 ENHRY, CDR2 SYGVKD. J gave up 2 bases and V 0 bases, and 2 bases lay outside the gene matches. The CDR3 runs 16 residues. The CDR3, as DNA: TGTGCCATCAGTGAGTCGGGACAGGCCAACACCGGGGAGCTGTTTTTT. Its protein product is CAISESGQANTGELFF.

V usage is TRBV10-3 and J usage is TRBJ2-2; TRBD1 matches at 7 bases. Germline lookup yields CDR1 ENHRY and CDR2 SYGVKD. V was pared by 4 bases and J by 6 bases, with 5 bases of the junction left unmatched. There are 14 residues in the CDR3. CDR3 nucleotide sequence: TGTGCCATCAGTGGGGGACAGTACGCCGGGGAGCTGTTTTTT. Translating gives CAISGGQYAGELFF.

The gene calls are TRBV6-5 and TRBJ2-1; the D gene is possibly TRBD1 (6 bases). Germline V gene sequence: CDR1 MNHEY, CDR2 SVGAGI. Trimming cost V 5 bases and J 10 bases, with 12 bases left between them. The CDR3 loop spans 12 amino acids. The CDR3 DNA reads as TGTGCCAGCAGTCACAGGGTAGAAGAGCAGTTCTTC. This sequence encodes CASSHRVEEQFF.

This clone was observed once. The chain recombines TRBV19 with TRBJ1-6, with D possibly TRBD1 on 6 matching bases. The ends were cut back, 10 bases at V and 7 bases at J, with 14 bases in the middle. CDR3 size: 13 residues. CDR1 and CDR2 from the germline V gene are LNHDA and SQIVND (reference sequence). The CDR3 loop reads CATSTQGNSPLHF. CDR3 in DNA: TGTGCCACCTCTACACAGGGAAATTCACCCCTCCACTTT.

The CDR3 region is CASSDFPGELFF. The CDR3 coding sequence is TGTGCCAGCAGTGACTTCCCTGGGGAGCTGTTTTTT. The rearrangement uses TRBV2 and TRBJ2-2; D gene unclear. Deletions cut 3 bases from V and 8 bases from J, with 7 bases between. The CDR3 has 12 residues. The germline V gene has CDR1 SNHLY and CDR2 FYNNEI.

The chain links TRBV5-1 to TRBJ2-5, with D possibly being TRBD2 (6 bases). The CDR3 sequence is 14 residues long. The V gene lost 0 bases and the J gene lost 3 bases, with 9 bases spanning the gap. Germline-derived CDR1 and CDR2 are SGHRS and YFSETQ. CDR3 amino acids: CASSLVGGKETQYF. CDR3 DNA: TGCGCCAGCAGCTTGGTGGGAGGCAAAGAGACCCAGTACTTC. The full variable domain, in which reference TRBV5-1 and TRBJ2-5 provide the parts outside the CDR3, is KAGVTQTPRYLIKTRGQQVTLSCSPISGHRSVSWYQQTPGQGLQFLFEYFSETQRNKGNFPGRFSGRQFSNSRSEMNVSTLELGDSALYLCASSLVGGKETQYFGPGTRLLVL.

The chain employs TRBV28 and TRBJ2-5; D gene ambiguous. From germline, CDR1 is MDHEN and CDR2 SYDVKM. This CDR3 spans 14 amino acids. V lost 5 bases, J lost 1 base, and 11 bases lay in between. CDR3 sequence reads: CASSPGSFQETQYF. The CDR3 DNA reads TGTGCCAGCAGTCCGGGCAGTTTCCAAGAGACCCAGTACTTC.

This rearrangement joins TRBV9 to TRBJ2-7; D tentatively fits TRBD1 or TRBD2 (6 bases each). Trimming removed 3 bases from V and 2 bases from J, with 18 bases in between. Germline CDR1 SGDLS, CDR2 YYNGEE. CDR3 length equals 16 residues. CDR3: CASSEGGSGGTYEQYF. CDR3 sequence (DNA): TGTGCCAGCAGCGAGGGGGGTAGCGGAGGGACCTACGAGCAGTACTTC.